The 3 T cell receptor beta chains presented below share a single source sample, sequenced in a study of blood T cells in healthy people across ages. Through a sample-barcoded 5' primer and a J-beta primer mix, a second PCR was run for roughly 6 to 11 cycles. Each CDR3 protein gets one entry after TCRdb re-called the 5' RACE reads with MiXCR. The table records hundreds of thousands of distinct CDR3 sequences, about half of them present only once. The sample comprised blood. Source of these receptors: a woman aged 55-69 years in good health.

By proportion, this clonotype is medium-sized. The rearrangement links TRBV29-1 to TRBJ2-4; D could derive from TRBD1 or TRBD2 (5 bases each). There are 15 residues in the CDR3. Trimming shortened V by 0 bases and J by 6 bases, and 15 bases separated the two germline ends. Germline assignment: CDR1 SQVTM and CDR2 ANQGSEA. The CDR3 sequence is CSVEDPGTDLNIQYF. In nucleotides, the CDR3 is TGCAGCGTTGAAGACCCAGGGACCGACTTAAACATTCAGTACTTC.

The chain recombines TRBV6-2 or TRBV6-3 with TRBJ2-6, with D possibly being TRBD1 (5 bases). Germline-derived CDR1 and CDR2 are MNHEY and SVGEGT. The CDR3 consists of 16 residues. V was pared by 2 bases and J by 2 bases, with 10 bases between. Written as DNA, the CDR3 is TGTGCCAGCAGTTACCCCGGACACCCTGGGGCCAACGTCCTGACTTTC. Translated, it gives CASSYPGHPGANVLTF.

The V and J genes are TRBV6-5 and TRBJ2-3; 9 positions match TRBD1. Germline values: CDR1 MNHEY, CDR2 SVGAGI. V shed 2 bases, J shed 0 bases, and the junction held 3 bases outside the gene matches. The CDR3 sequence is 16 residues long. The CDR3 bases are TGTGCCAGCAGTTACGAGGGACAGGGAAGCACAGATACGCAGTATTTT. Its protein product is CASSYEGQGSTDTQYF.